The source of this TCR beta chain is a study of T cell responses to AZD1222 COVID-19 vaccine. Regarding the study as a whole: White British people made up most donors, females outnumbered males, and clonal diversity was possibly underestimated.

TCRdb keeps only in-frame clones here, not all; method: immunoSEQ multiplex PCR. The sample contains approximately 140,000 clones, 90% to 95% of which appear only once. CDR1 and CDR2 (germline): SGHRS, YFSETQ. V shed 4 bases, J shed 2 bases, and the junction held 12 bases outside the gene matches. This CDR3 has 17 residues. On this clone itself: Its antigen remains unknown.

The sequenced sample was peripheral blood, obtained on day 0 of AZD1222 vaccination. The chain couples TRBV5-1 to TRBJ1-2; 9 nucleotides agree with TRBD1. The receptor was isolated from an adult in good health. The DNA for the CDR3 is TGCGCCAGCAGCGTATGGACAGGGGTGGGGACCAACTATGGCTACACCTTC. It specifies CASSVWTGVGTNYGYTF.